This passage covers 25 T cell receptor beta chains from one sample sequenced in a study of T cell repertoires in cytomegalovirus infection. TCRdb passed the reads through MiXCR, listing each CDR3 protein once. Among some 480,000 distinct CDR3 sequences, around 30% were seen once, and the ten largest hold 15% to 20%. These receptors have no known antigen. This sample comprised cultured PBMCs, obtained from culture after CMV antigen stimulation. These receptors all come from a human donor in good health (CMV status not recorded). Some clones in this sample may be carry-over from other donors' samples.

This clonotype has more than one count but fewer than ten. J is TRBJ1-5 and V is TRBV12-3 or TRBV12-4, with D unclear. The CDR3 has 14 residues. V lost 8 bases to trimming and J lost 1 base, with 12 bases between them. The CDR3 spells CASRESGSNQPQHF. The CDR3 nucleotides are TGTGCCAGCCGGGAGTCAGGCAGCAATCAGCCCCAGCATTTT.

This clonotype was found once. The chain has TRBV20-1 and TRBJ1-2, with a weak D call TRBD1 (5 bases). CDR3 length: 15 residues. Per the germline V gene, CDR1 is DFQATT and CDR2 is SNEGSKA (reference sequence). The ends were cut back, 1 base at V and 8 bases at J, with 20 bases in the middle. CDR3 nucleotides: TGCAGTGCTAGAGGCGTGGGGCAGTTGGTTGTCGGCTACACCTTC. It encodes CSARGVGQLVVGYTF.

A few counts support this clonotype. The chain combines TRBV7-2 with TRBJ2-7; D unresolved. Trimming removed 5 bases from V and 6 bases from J, with 17 bases in between. Per germline, CDR1 SGHTA and CDR2 FQGNSA. The CDR3 consists of 14 residues. The CDR3 region is CASSTWASPGEQYF. The CDR3 nucleotides read TGTGCCAGCAGCACCTGGGCCTCGCCGGGCGAGCAGTACTTC.

The V gene is TRBV7-9, the J gene TRBJ2-7; TRBD2 agrees at 7 bases. This CDR3 comprises 12 residues. Germline V gene lookup returns CDR1 SEHNR and CDR2 FQNEAQ (reference sequence). The V segment lost 5 bases and the J segment 4 bases; nucleotides outside the gene matches: 2. CDR3: CASSGRAYEQYF. CDR3 DNA: TGTGCCAGCAGCGGGAGGGCGTACGAGCAGTACTTC.

The chain links TRBV7-9 to TRBJ1-1, with TRBD1 as a possible D gene (6 bases). This CDR3 spans 14 amino acids. The V end lost 5 bases, the J end lost 1 base, and 11 bases lay between the germline ends. The V gene's germline CDR1 is SEHNR and CDR2 FQNEAQ (reference sequence). The CDR3 nucleotides read TGTGCCAGCAGCCCGAAGACAGGGAACACTGAAGCTTTCTTT. Amino acids: CASSPKTGNTEAFF.

The chain employs TRBV12-3 or TRBV12-4 and TRBJ2-3; perhaps D is TRBD1 or TRBD2 (5 bases each). CDR3 length equals 14 residues. V was shortened by 1 base and J by 6 bases, with 11 bases between the two germline ends. The DNA of the CDR3 is TGTGCCAGCAGTTTAGATTTGGGGGTGGATACGCAGTATTTT. Protein sequence: CASSLDLGVDTQYF.

The chain combines TRBV4-1 with TRBJ1-6; D gene ambiguous. This CDR3 comprises 14 residues. Germline CDR1 MGHRA, CDR2 YSYEKL. V dropped 0 bases and J dropped 11 bases, with 11 bases sitting between them. The CDR3 protein is CASSQDGVGTPLHF. The CDR3 DNA sequence: TGCGCCAGCAGCCAAGATGGGGTGGGAACACCCCTCCACTTT.

At least ten counts were recorded for this clonotype. The rearrangement uses TRBV12-3 or TRBV12-4 and TRBJ2-7, with D perhaps matching TRBD1 (5 bases). This CDR3 comprises 16 residues. V gave up 1 base and J gave up 3 bases, with 16 bases separating them. This CDR3 is CASSLDQWARDYEQYV. In DNA, the CDR3 is TGTGCCAGCAGTTTAGATCAGTGGGCCAGGGACTACGAGCAGTACGTC.

This clonotype was counted a few times. This chain uses TRBV28 with TRBJ1-2; D unresolved. In germline, CDR1 is MDHEN, CDR2 SYDVKM. Trimming took 1 base from V and 6 from J, leaving 12 bases between them. This CDR3 is built from 14 residues. CDR3 protein: CASSLLWAGDGYTF. The DNA for the CDR3 is TGTGCCAGCAGTTTATTATGGGCAGGCGATGGCTACACCTTC.

CDR3 nucleotide sequence: TGTGCCAGCAGTGAAGGGGCGACACAGCAGTTCTTC. Its translation: CASSEGATQQFF. The rearrangement links TRBV2 to TRBJ2-1, with D unclear. The CDR3 is made up of 12 amino acids. Germline V gene sequence: CDR1 SNHLY, CDR2 FYNNEI. Deletions cut 1 base from V and 11 bases from J, with 9 bases between.

V gene TRBV6-2 or TRBV6-3 combines with J gene TRBJ1-4, with D uncertain. The germline V and J ends were trimmed by 6 bases and 6 bases, with 14 bases remaining between them. This CDR3 has 14 residues. Germline V gives CDR1 MNHEY, CDR2 SVGEGT. The CDR3 bases are TGTGCCAGCAGGACTCACCGATCCTATGAAAAACTGTTTTTT. The encoded protein is CASRTHRSYEKLFF.

This clonotype has ten or more counts. The chain joins TRBV7-2 to TRBJ2-1; D gene uncertain. Trimming removed 1 base from V and 0 bases from J, with 7 bases in between. The CDR3 sequence is 15 residues long. CDR1 and CDR2 from the germline V gene are SGHTA and FQGNSA. CDR3 region: CASSLEAISYNEQFF. DNA of the CDR3: TGTGCCAGCAGCTTAGAAGCTATCTCCTACAATGAGCAGTTCTTC.

This clonotype was observed a handful of times. The chain employs TRBV6-2 or TRBV6-3 and TRBJ1-2, with 10 bases identical to TRBD1. V lost 9 bases and J lost 5; bases outside the gene matches: 9. This CDR3 region has 14 residues. Per the germline V gene, CDR1 is MNHEY and CDR2 is SVGEGT. The CDR3: CASREAGQGYGYTF. The DNA of the CDR3 is TGTGCCAGTCGAGAAGCGGGACAGGGGTATGGCTACACCTTC.

This clonotype has a count of ten or more. Relative to the germline gene, one junction end is altered; a read error may explain this. The chain carries TRBV7-8 and TRBJ2-3; 12 bases fit TRBD2. This CDR3 is built from 13 residues. The germline V gene has CDR1 SGHVS and CDR2 FQNEAQ. CDR3 protein: CASSLAGGRSQYF. CDR3 nucleotides: TGTGCCAGCAGCCTAGCGGGGGGGAGGTCCCAGTATTTT.

This chain connects TRBV7-9 to TRBJ2-3, with a tentative D call TRBD2 (6 bases). The CDR3 has 14 residues. The V and J ends lost 1 base and 4 bases respectively, with 9 bases between them. Germline V gene lookup returns CDR1 SEHNR and CDR2 FQNEAQ (reference sequence). The CDR3 loop is CASSLDPSADTQYF. CDR3 coding DNA: TGTGCCAGCAGCTTAGATCCTAGCGCAGATACGCAGTATTTT.

V gene TRBV4-1 combines with J gene TRBJ1-6; no clear D. The germline V and J ends were trimmed by 0 bases and 9 bases, with 12 bases remaining between them. The germline gives CDR1 MGHRA, CDR2 YSYEKL. The CDR3 loop spans 15 amino acids. The CDR3 bases are TGCGCCAGCAGCCAAGAGGACGGGTTCAGTTCACCCCTCCACTTT. This gives the protein CASSQEDGFSSPLHF.

V gene TRBV12-3 or TRBV12-4 combines with J gene TRBJ1-1; 7 nucleotides line up with TRBD1. CDR3 size: 14 residues. The V and J ends lost 2 bases and 4 bases, in that order; junction bases with no gene match: 4. CDR3 nucleotides: TGTGCCAGCAGTTTAACAGGGGAGAGCACTGAAGCTTTCTTT. Its protein product is CASSLTGESTEAFF.

This clonotype has just a few counts. This chain connects TRBV12-3 or TRBV12-4 to TRBJ1-2; no firm D call. The CDR3 is 15 residues long. Trimming took off 5 bases at V and 3 bases at J, with 16 bases between the two ends. CDR3 in amino acids: CASSTGWPQDYGYTF. CDR3 bases: TGTGCCAGCAGTACCGGGTGGCCTCAAGACTATGGCTACACCTTC.

This chain uses TRBV7-2 with TRBJ2-7, with D possibly being TRBD2 (6 bases). The CDR3 has 13 amino acids. In germline, CDR1 is SGHTA, CDR2 FQGNSA. Trimming cost V 1 base and J 11 bases, with 15 bases left between them. The CDR3 reads CASSLGWRDDEYF. The DNA for the CDR3 is TGTGCCAGCAGCTTAGGGTGGAGGGACGACGAGTACTTC. Using reference TRBV7-2 and TRBJ2-7 for the parts outside the CDR3, the full variable domain is GAGVSQSPSNKVTEKGKDVELRCDPISGHTALYWYRQSLGQGLEFLIYFQGNSAPDKSGLPSDRFSAERTGGSVSTLTIQRTQQEDSAVYLCASSLGWRDDEYFGPGTRLTVT.

This clonotype appeared a few times. The V call is TRBV7-2, the J call TRBJ2-5, with no clear D. The germline V gene encodes CDR1 SGHTA and CDR2 FQGNSA. The V end was cut by 2 bases, the J end by 5 bases, with 18 bases between. This CDR3 comprises 16 residues. Here the CDR3 reads CASSLSLPLGAETQYF. As DNA, the CDR3 is TGTGCCAGCAGCTTATCACTCCCTCTAGGCGCGGAGACCCAGTACTTC.

This sequence joins TRBV20-1 and TRBJ2-5, with TRBD2 matching 12 bases. The V and J ends lost 1 base and 0 bases, in that order; junction bases with no gene match: 3. The germline CDR1 and CDR2 sequences are DFQATT and SNEGSKA (reference sequence). The CDR3 totals 16 residues. The CDR3: CSARASSGRDQETQYF. CDR3 DNA sequence: TGCAGTGCTAGAGCGTCTAGCGGGAGGGACCAAGAGACCCAGTACTTC.

The gene calls are TRBV7-9 and TRBJ2-6; D is unresolved. CDR1 and CDR2 from the germline V gene are SEHNR and FQNEAQ (reference sequence). V lost 3 bases to trimming and J lost 0 bases, with 15 bases between them. CDR3 size: 18 residues. The CDR3 is CASSFTPSRISGANVLTF. CDR3 coding DNA: TGTGCCAGCAGCTTTACCCCTTCGCGAATCTCTGGGGCCAACGTCCTGACTTTC.

CDR3 protein: CASSQDFGGNTGELFF. For the CDR3, the DNA is TGCGCCAGCAGCCAAGATTTCGGGGGGAACACCGGGGAGCTGTTTTTT. The chain employs TRBV4-3 and TRBJ2-2, with D possibly being TRBD2 (6 bases). Germline CDR1 LGHNA, CDR2 YSLEER. CDR3 size: 16 residues. Trimming stripped 0 bases from V and 1 base from J, with 9 bases between.

This clonotype was seen at least ten times. This sequence joins TRBV12-3 or TRBV12-4 and TRBJ2-3; TRBD2 agrees at 7 bases. The ends lost 4 bases at V and 8 bases at J; junction bases unmatched: 27. This CDR3 contains 20 residues. The CDR3, as DNA: TGTGCCAGCAGTTATCCGGCTAGCGGACCCGAACCAGCCCCACTTGGTACGCAGTATTTT. Translation: CASSYPASGPEPAPLGTQYF.

This clonotype was picked up a small number of times. This sequence joins TRBV12-3 or TRBV12-4 and TRBJ2-3, with D perhaps assigned TRBD1 or TRBD2 (6 bases each). The CDR3 runs 13 residues. Trimming stripped 5 bases from V and 4 bases from J, with 10 bases between. This CDR3 reads CASSAGEADTQYF. CDR3 nucleotide sequence: TGTGCCAGCAGTGCAGGGGAGGCAGATACGCAGTATTTT.